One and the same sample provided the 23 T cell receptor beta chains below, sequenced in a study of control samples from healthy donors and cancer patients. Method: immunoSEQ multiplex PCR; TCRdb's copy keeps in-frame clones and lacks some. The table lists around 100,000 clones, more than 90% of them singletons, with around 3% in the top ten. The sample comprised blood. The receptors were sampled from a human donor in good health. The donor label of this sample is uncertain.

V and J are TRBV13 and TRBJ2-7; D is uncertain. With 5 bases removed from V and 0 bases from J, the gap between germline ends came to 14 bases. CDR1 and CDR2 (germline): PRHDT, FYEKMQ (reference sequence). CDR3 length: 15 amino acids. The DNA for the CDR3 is TGTGCCAGCAGCGCCACACAAGAAAACTCCTACGAGCAGTACTTC. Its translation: CASSATQENSYEQYF.

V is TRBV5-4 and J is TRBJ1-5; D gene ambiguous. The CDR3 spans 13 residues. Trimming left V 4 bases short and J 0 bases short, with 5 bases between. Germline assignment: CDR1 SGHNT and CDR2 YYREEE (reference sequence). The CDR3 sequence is CASSLDSNQPQHF. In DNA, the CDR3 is TGTGCCAGCAGCCTGGATAGCAATCAGCCCCAGCATTTT.

This chain's CDR3 is CASSQGPQTYSNQPQHF. The CDR3 nucleotides are TGTGCCAGCAGCCAGGGGCCTCAGACGTATAGCAATCAGCCCCAGCATTTT. The genes are TRBV5-5 and TRBJ1-5; tentatively, D is TRBD1 (6 bases). From germline, CDR1 is SGHKS and CDR2 YYEKEE (reference sequence). The CDR3 runs 17 residues. Between the trimmed V and J ends, which lost 4 bases and 0 bases, there was a span of 17 bases. Using reference TRBV5-5 and TRBJ1-5 for the parts outside the CDR3, the full variable domain is DAGVTQSPTHLIKTRGQQVTLRCSPISGHKSVSWYQQVLGQGPQFIFQYYEKEERGRGNFPDRFSARQFPNYSSELNVNALLLGDSALYLCASSQGPQTYSNQPQHFGDGTRLSIL.

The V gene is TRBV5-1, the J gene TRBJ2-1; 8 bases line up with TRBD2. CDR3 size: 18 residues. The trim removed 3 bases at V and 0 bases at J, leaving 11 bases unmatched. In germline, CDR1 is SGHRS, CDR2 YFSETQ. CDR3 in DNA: TGCGCCAGCAGCTCGGCTCGGGCGGGGGGCTACTCCTACAATGAGCAGTTCTTC. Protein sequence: CASSSARAGGYSYNEQFF.

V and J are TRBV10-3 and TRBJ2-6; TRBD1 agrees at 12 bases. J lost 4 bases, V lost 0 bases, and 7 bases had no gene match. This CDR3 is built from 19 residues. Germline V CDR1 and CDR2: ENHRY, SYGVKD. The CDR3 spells CAISESKGQGAGGANVLTF. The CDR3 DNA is TGTGCCATCAGTGAGTCGAAGGGACAGGGGGCTGGAGGGGCCAACGTCCTGACTTTC.

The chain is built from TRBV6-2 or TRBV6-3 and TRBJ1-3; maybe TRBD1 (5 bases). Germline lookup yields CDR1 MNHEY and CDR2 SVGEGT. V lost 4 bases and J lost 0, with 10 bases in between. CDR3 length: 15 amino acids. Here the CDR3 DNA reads TGTGCCAGCAGTTGGGACGGCTACTCTGGAAACACCATATATTTT. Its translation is CASSWDGYSGNTIYF.

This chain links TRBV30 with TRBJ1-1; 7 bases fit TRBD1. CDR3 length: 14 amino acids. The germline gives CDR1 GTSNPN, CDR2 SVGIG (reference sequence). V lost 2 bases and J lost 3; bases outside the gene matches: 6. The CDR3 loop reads CAWSTRGGDTEAFF. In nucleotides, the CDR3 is TGTGCCTGGAGTACCAGGGGGGGGGACACTGAAGCTTTCTTT.

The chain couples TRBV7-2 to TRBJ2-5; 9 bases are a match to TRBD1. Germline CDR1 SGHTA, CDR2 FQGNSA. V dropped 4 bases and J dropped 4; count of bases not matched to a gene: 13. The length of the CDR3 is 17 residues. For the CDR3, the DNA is TGTGCCAGCAGCTCCAAAACAGGGGGCGGGTTTGGAGAGACCCAGTACTTC. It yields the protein CASSSKTGGGFGETQYF.

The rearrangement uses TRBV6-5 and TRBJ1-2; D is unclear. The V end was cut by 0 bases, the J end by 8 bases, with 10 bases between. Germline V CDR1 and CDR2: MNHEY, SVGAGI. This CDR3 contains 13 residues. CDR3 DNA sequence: TGTGCCAGCAGTTACTCGAGGGATAACGGCTACACCTTC. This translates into CASSYSRDNGYTF.

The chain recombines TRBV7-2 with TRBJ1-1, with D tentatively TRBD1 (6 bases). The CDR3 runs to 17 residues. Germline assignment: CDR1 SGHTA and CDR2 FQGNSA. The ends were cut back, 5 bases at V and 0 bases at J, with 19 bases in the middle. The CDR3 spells CASSRLQGTLMNTEAFF. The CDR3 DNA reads TGTGCCAGCAGCCGCCTGCAGGGGACCTTAATGAACACTGAAGCTTTCTTT.

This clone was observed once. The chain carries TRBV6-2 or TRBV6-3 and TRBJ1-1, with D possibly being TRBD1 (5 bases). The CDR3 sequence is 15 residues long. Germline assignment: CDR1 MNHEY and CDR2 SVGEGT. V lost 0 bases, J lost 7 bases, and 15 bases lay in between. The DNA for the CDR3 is TGTGCCAGCAGTTACTCCGGGACCCTATGGAATGAAGCTTTCTTT. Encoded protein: CASSYSGTLWNEAFF.

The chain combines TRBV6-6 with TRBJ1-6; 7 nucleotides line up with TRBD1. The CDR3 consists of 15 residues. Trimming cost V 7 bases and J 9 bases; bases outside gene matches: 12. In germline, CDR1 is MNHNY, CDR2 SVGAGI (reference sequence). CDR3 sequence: CASTQGGPKGSPLHF. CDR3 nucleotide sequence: TGTGCCAGCACTCAGGGGGGCCCTAAAGGTTCACCCCTCCACTTT.

The CDR3, as DNA: TGTGCCAGCAGCTTTTGGGGGACCTCCCCCTACGAGCAGTACTTC. It is translated as CASSFWGTSPYEQYF. The genes are TRBV5-6 and TRBJ2-7; D may match TRBD1 or TRBD2 (5 bases each). Deletions cut 2 bases from V and 2 bases from J, with 14 bases between. The germline V gene has CDR1 SGHDT and CDR2 YYEEEE. CDR3 length equals 15 residues. Full variable domain (outside the CDR3, taken from reference TRBV5-6 and TRBJ2-7): DAGVTQSPTHLIKTRGQQVTLRCSPKSGHDTVSWYQQALGQGPQFIFQYYEEEERQRGNFPDRFSGHQFPNYSSELNVNALLLGDSALYLCASSFWGTSPYEQYFGPGTRLTVT.

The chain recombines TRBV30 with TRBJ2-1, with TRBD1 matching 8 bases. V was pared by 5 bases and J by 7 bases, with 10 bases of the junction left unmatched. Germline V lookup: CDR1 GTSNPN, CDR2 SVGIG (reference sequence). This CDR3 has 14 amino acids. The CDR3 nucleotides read TGTGCCTGGGCCAGAACGGACAGGGTAAATGAGCAGTTCTTC. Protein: CAWARTDRVNEQFF. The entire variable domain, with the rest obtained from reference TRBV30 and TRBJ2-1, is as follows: SQTIHQWPATLVQPVGSPLSLECTVEGTSNPNLYWYRQAAGRGLQLLFYSVGIGQISSEVPQNLSASRPQDRQFILSSKKLLLSDSGFYLCAWARTDRVNEQFFGPGTRLTVL.

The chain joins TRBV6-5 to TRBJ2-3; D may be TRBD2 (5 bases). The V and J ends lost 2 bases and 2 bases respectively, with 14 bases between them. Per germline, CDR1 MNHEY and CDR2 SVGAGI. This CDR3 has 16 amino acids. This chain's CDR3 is CASSYADSGITDTQYF. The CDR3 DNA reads TGTGCCAGCAGTTACGCGGACTCGGGTATCACAGATACGCAGTATTTT.

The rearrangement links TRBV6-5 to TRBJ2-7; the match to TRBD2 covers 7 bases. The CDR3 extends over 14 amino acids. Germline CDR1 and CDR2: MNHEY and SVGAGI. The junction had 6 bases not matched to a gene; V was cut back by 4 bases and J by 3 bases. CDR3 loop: CASSSPGGNYEQYF. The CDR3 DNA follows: TGTGCCAGCAGTTCCCCGGGGGGAAACTACGAGCAGTACTTC.

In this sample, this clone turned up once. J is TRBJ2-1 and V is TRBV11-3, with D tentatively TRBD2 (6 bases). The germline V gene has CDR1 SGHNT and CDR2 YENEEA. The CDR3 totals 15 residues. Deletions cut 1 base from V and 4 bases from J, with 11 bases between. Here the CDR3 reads CASSLGGEIYNEQFF. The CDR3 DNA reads TGTGCCAGCAGCTTAGGGGGGGAAATTTACAATGAGCAGTTCTTC.

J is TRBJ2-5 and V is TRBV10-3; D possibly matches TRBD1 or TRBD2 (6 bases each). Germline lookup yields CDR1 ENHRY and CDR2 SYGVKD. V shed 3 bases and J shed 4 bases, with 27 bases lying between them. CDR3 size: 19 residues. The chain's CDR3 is CAISDPHGGRGNLGETQYF. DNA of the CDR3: TGTGCCATCAGTGATCCCCACGGGGGCAGGGGAAACTTGGGAGAGACCCAGTACTTC.

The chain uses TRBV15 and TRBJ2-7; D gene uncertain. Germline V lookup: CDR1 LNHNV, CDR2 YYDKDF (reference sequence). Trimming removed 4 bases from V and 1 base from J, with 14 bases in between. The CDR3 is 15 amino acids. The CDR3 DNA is TGTGCCACCAGCATAGCTGGATCTTTTTCCTACGAGCAGTACTTC. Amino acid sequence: CATSIAGSFSYEQYF.

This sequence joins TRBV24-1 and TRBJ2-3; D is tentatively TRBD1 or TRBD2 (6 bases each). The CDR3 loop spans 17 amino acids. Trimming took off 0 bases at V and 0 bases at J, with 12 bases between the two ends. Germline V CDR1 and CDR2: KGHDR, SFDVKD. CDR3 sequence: CATSDLGGPWSTDTQYF. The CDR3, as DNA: TGTGCCACCAGTGATTTGGGGGGGCCCTGGAGCACAGATACGCAGTATTTT.

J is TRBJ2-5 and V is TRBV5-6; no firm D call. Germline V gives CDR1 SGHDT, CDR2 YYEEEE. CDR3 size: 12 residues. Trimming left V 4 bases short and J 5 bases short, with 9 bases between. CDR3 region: CASSPPHETQYF. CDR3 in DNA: TGTGCCAGCAGCCCCCCTCACGAGACCCAGTACTTC.

In DNA form, the CDR3 reads TGTGCCACCAGCAGAGACCGGGGGGCCACCTACGAGCAGTACTTC. This codes for CATSRDRGATYEQYF. This chain links TRBV15 with TRBJ2-7, with D possibly being TRBD2 (7 bases). The CDR3 totals 15 residues. From germline, CDR1 is LNHNV and CDR2 YYDKDF (reference sequence). The V end was cut by 0 bases, the J end by 2 bases, with 11 bases between.

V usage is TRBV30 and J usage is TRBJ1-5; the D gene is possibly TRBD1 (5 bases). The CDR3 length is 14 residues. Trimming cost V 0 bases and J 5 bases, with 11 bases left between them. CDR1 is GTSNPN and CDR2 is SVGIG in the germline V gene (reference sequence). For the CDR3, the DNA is TGTGCCTGGAGTGTCGGGACGTACGATCAGCCCCAGCATTTT. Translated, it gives CAWSVGTYDQPQHF.